Each of the 5 T cell receptor beta chains below was sequenced from the same sample in a study of STAT5B mutations in CD4+ large granular lymphocyte leukemia. Measured with immunoSEQ multiplex PCR; TCRdb has only the in-frame clones, and not every one. The sample includes about 30,000 clones, about 77% of them seen just once. What was sequenced was CD4+ T cells from blood buffy coats. All receptors derive from a human donor in good health.

In its sample, this clone was seen once. This chain connects TRBV9 to TRBJ2-7; 8 nucleotides agree with TRBD2. The germline gives CDR1 SGDLS, CDR2 YYNGEE. The CDR3 totals 15 residues. Germline trimming cut 0 bases from V and 6 bases from J; bases unmatched to any gene: 8. The CDR3 nucleotides read TGTGCCAGCAGCGTAGATGGGACTAGGGGGGGCGAGCAGTACTTC. This gives the protein CASSVDGTRGGEQYF.

V gene TRBV5-5 combines with J gene TRBJ1-3; D is unclear. The CDR3 sequence is 15 residues long. V was pared by 4 bases and J by 0 bases, with 11 bases between. Germline V gene sequence: CDR1 SGHKS, CDR2 YYEKEE (reference sequence). The CDR3 coding sequence is TGTGCCAGCAGCCCCGGCCAGTACTCTGGAAACACCATATATTTT. Translated: CASSPGQYSGNTIYF.

This clone is a singleton in its sample. The CDR3: CASSPAGMRTEAFF. In nucleotides, the CDR3 is TGTGCCAGCTCACCGGCGGGTATGAGGACTGAAGCTTTCTTT. V and J are TRBV18 and TRBJ1-1; no firm D call. Trimming took 3 bases from V and 5 from J, leaving 13 bases between them. The CDR3 consists of 14 residues. Germline V lookup: CDR1 KGHSH, CDR2 LQKENI.

Concerning this clone: Other DNA sequences in the same sample also yield this CDR3. This chain links TRBV7-8 with TRBJ2-7; 9 positions match TRBD1. The CDR3 loop spans 16 amino acids. The germline V gene has CDR1 SGHVS and CDR2 FQNEAQ. Trimming removed 3 bases from V and 0 bases from J; junction bases left unmatched: 6. Here the CDR3 DNA reads TGTGCCAGCAGCTTTCCGGGACAGGGAAACTCCTACGAGCAGTACTTC. Translated: CASSFPGQGNSYEQYF.

The genes are TRBV10-3 and TRBJ2-1, with TRBD2 matching over 12 bases. Germline lookup yields CDR1 ENHRY and CDR2 SYGVKD. The trim removed 5 bases at V and 4 bases at J, leaving 3 bases unmatched. The CDR3 sequence is 15 residues long. The CDR3 bases are TGTGCCATCAGTTGGACTAGCGGGGCATACAATGAGCAGTTCTTC. As protein: CAISWTSGAYNEQFF.